This T cell receptor (beta chain) was identified during a study of cytomegalovirus exposure and HLA in healthy donors (dated by TCRdb to about 2017). For the wider study: The 666 repertoires of the first cohort and the 120 or so validation repertoires were produced on the same platform, according to a later analysis. The study was designed to test whether signatures of past pathogen exposure could be identified by cataloging public T cell receptors. Besides the first cohort of around 700 subjects, a separate validation cohort made up of about 120 different subjects was used. To predict cytomegalovirus infection status, the study combined high-throughput TCR immunosequencing, statistical association of individual TCRs with disease status, and machine learning.

The paper's findings and limits, for the study overall: Of the cluster scores, approximately 95% were above 0 in a later analysis, which found that TCRs clustered in the first cohort also tended to co-occur in the 110 or so validation repertoires. A total of 164 TCR beta chains were listed by the study as associated with cytomegalovirus. All 110 or so repertoires were used to score co-occurrence in the validation cohort in a later analysis, because that analysis had no HLA typing for the cohort. The classifier was reported to diagnose cytomegalovirus status with high specificity and sensitivity in both the original cohort and the validation cohort. Most TCR sequences were seen in very few donors, while some public TCRs were found in many individuals. Three of the identified cytomegalovirus-associated TCR beta chains were confirmed in vitro to be specific for cytomegalovirus antigens. The authors suggested that the approach could potentially be generalized to other disease states and immunological phenotypes.

With regard to this clone: What antigen it recognizes has not been identified. There are no base qualities to consult, and no much larger clone falls within one base.

V trim: 0 bases; J trim: 7 bases; unmatched bases: 6. The CDR3 runs 16 residues from the cysteine to the phenylalanine. The read is trimmed to its CDR3 DNA, 48 bases read in frame from base 1. The germline V gene specifies ENHRY as CDR1 and SYGVKD as CDR2. The donors were included in the validation cohort of over a hundred subjects, a group kept apart from the roughly 700-subject first cohort. Receptors were amplified or captured by the immunoSEQ multiplex PCR assay. Concerning the study's data processing: A statistical classification framework was built to diagnose cytomegalovirus status from the catalog of TCR beta chain sequences. TCRdb holds this immuneACCESS table with in-frame rearrangements only. Some clones are missing; in checked studies, unresolved V genes explain under half, and the rest has no known cause. V and J calls and clone size come straight from that table; D and trimming were deduced from the DNA. The sample includes a few hundred thousand clones, with 88% observed a single time. The ten biggest clones cover more than 0.95% of the sample.

Sequencing used PBMCs. The sequence was collected from a man aged 25 to 40 in good health and CMV-seronegative. The chain employs TRBV10-3 and TRBJ2-1; 10 central nucleotides agree with TRBD2. The sequenced DNA is TGTGCCATCAGTGAGTCGCGAGCGGGGGGGCAAAATGAGCAGTTCTTC. This sequence encodes CAISESRAGGQNEQFF.